The clone carrying this T cell receptor (beta chain) turned up a few times. The antigen is undetermined. V lost 4 bases and J lost 5, with 13 bases in between. CDR3 length: 14 residues. Germline V lookup: CDR1 MRHNA, CDR2 SNTAGT. Each CDR3 protein is one row after TCRdb ran MiXCR on the 5' RACE reads. The sample records hundreds of thousands of distinct CDR3 sequences, about 19% being singletons. The data originate from a study of T cells after yellow fever vaccination. Overall study findings and caveats: A large majority of primary-vaccination clones showed up again after the booster (about 96% CD4, 88% CD8).

V usage is TRBV6-4 and J usage is TRBJ2-3; D perhaps matches TRBD2 (6 bases). This TCR came from a young man who received the YFV17D yellow fever vaccine. The input for sequencing was PBMCs, taken before the yellow fever booster vaccination. CDR3: CASSVGGEQDTQYF. For the CDR3, the DNA is TGTGCCAGCAGTGTTGGCGGGGAGCAAGATACGCAGTATTTT.